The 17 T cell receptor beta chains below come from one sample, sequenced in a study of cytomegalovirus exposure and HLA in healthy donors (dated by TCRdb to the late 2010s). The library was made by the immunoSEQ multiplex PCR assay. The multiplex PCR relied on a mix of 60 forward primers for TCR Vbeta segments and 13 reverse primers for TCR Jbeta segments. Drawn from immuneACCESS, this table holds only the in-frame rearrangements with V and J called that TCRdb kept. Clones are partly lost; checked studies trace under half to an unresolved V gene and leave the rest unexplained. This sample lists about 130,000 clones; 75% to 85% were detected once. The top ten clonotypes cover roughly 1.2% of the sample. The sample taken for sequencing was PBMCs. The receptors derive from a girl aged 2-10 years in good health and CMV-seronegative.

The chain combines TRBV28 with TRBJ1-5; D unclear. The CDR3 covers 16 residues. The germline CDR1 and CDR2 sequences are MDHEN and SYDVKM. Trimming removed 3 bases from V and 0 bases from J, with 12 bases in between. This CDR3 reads CASSFVAGHSNQPQHF. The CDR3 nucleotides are TGTGCCAGCAGTTTTGTTGCAGGCCATAGCAATCAGCCCCAGCATTTT. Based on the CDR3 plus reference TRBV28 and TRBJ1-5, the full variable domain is DVKVTQSSRYLVKRTGEKVFLECVQDMDHENMFWYRQDPGLGLRLIYFSYDVKMKEKGDIPEGYSVSREKKERFSLILESASTNQTSMYLCASSFVAGHSNQPQHFGDGTRLSIL.

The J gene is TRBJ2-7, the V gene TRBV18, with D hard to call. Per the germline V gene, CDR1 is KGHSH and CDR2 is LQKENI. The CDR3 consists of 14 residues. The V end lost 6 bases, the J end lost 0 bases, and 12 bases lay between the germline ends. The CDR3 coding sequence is TGTGCCAGCTCGGTCCAGGATTTCTCCTACGAGCAGTACTTC. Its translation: CASSVQDFSYEQYF.

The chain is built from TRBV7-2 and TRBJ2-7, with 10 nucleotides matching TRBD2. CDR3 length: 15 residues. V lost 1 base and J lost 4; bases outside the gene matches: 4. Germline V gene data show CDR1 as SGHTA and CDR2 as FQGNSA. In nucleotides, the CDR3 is TGTGCCAGCAGCTTAGTAGCGGGGGGACTATACGAGCAGTACTTC. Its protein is CASSLVAGGLYEQYF.

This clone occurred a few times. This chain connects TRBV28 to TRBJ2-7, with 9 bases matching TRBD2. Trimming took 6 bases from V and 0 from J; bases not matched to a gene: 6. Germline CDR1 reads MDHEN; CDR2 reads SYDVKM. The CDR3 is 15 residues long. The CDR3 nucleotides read TGTGCCAGCAGCCCGACTAGCGGCAACTCCTACGAGCAGTACTTC. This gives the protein CASSPTSGNSYEQYF.

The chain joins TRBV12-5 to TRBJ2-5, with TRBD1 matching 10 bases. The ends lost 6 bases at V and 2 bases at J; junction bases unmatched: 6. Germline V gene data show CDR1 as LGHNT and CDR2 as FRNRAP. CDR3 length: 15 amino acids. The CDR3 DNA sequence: TGTGCTAGTGGGGGGACAGGGGCAGGACAAGAGACCCAGTACTTC. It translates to CASGGTGAGQETQYF.

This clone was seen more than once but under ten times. Here the CDR3 DNA reads TGTGCTAGTGGTTTGGTACCCGGACCGCGGGTGAGGGCTGAAGCTTTCTTT. It translates to CASGLVPGPRVRAEAFF. This chain links TRBV12-5 with TRBJ1-1; unclear D gene. Germline V CDR1 and CDR2: LGHNT, FRNRAP. The CDR3 is made up of 17 amino acids. Trimming took off 0 bases at V and 6 bases at J, with 20 bases between the two ends.

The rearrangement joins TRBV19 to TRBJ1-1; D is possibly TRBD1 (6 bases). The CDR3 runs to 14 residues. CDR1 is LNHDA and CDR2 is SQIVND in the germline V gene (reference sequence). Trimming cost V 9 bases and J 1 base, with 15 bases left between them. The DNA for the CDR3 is TGTGCCAGCAACTTACAGGGTGCGAACACTGAAGCTTTCTTT. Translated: CASNLQGANTEAFF.

CDR3 region: CASSRPVRGYTF. CDR3 sequence (DNA): TGTGCCAGCAGTAGACCGGTGCGGGGCTACACCTTC. The gene calls are TRBV28 and TRBJ1-2; D is unclear. Per germline, CDR1 MDHEN and CDR2 SYDVKM. Trimming cost V 5 bases and J 8 bases, with 12 bases left between them. The CDR3 runs 12 residues.

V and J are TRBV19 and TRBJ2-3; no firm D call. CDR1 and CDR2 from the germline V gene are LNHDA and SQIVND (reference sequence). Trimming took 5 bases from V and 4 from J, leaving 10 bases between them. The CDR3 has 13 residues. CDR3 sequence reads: CASSPDISDTQYF. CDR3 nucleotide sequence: TGTGCCAGTAGTCCTGACATTTCAGATACGCAGTATTTT.

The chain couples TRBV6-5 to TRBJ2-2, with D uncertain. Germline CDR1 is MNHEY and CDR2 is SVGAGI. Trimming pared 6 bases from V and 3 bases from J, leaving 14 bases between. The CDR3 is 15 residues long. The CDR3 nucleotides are TGTGCCAGCAGCATTGGGCTTCCTTACACCGGGGAGCTGTTTTTT. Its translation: CASSIGLPYTGELFF.

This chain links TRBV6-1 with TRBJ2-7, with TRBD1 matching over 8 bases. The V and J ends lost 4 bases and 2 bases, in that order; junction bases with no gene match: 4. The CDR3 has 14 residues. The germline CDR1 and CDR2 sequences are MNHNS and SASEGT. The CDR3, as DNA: TGTGCCAGCAGTGTCCGGGACAGGCCCTACGAGCAGTACTTC. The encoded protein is CASSVRDRPYEQYF.

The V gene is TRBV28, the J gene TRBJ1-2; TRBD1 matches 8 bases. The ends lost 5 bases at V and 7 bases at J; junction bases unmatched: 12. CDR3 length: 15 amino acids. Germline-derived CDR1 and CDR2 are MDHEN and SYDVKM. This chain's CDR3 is CASSRQGTTLGGYTF. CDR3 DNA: TGTGCCAGCAGTAGACAGGGGACGACTTTGGGTGGCTACACCTTC.

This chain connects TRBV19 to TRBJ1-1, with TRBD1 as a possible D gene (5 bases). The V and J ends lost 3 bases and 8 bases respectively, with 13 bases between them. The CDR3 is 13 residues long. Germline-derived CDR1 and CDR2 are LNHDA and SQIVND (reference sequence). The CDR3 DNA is TGTGCCAGTAGTATTTTGGGGGGGAGAGAAGCTTTCTTT. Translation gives CASSILGGREAFF.

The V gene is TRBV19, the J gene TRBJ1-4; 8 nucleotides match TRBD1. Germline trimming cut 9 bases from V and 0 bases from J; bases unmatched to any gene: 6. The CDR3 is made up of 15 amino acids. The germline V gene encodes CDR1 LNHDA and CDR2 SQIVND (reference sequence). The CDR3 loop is CARDRELTTNEKLFF. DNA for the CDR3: TGTGCCAGGGACAGGGAGTTAACAACTAATGAAAAACTGTTTTTT.

The CDR3 spells CASRKRRGGLTDTQYF. DNA of the CDR3: TGTGCCAGCAGGAAAAGGAGGGGCGGGCTGACAGATACGCAGTATTTT. This chain links TRBV2 with TRBJ2-3; the D gene is possibly TRBD2 (6 bases). CDR1 and CDR2 (germline): SNHLY, FYNNEI. The CDR3 spans 16 residues. V was clipped by 6 bases and J by 3 bases, with 19 bases between them.

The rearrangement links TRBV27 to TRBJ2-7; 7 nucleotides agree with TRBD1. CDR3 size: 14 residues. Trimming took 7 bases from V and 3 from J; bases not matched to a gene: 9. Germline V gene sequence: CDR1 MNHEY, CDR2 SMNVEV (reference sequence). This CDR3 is CASTSGTEGYEQYF. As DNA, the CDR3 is TGTGCCAGCACTTCCGGGACAGAGGGCTACGAGCAGTACTTC.

CDR3 region: CASSLDSMNTEAFF. DNA for the CDR3: TGTGCCAGCAGCCTGGACAGTATGAACACTGAAGCTTTCTTT. The chain combines TRBV2 with TRBJ1-1; a possible D gene is TRBD1 (6 bases). V was shortened by 6 bases and J by 0 bases, with 11 bases between the two germline ends. The CDR3 consists of 14 residues. The germline V gene encodes CDR1 SNHLY and CDR2 FYNNEI.